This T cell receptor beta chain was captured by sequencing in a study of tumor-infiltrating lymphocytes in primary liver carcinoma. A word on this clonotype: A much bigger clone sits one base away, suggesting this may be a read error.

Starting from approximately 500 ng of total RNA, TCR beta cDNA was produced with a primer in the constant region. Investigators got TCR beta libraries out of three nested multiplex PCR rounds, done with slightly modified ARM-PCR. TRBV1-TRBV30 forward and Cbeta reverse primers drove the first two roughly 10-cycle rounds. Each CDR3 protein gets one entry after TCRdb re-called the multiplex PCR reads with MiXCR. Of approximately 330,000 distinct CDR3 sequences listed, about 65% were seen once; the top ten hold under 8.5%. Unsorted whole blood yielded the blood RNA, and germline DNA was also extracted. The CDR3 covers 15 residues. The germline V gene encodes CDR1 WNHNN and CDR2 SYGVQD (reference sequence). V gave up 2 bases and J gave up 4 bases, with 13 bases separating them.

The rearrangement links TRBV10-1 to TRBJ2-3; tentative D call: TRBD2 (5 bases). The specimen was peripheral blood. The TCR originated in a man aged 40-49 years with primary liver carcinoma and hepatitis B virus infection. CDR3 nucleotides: TGCGCCAGCAGTGAGAGCCTAGAAGCGGCAGATACGCAGTATTTT. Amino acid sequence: CASSESLEAADTQYF.